This T cell receptor (beta chain) was found in a study of human T cells and chemical hapten exposure. This clonotype was observed at least ten times. As to time point: healthy volunteer bleed at 6 weeks. Unfractionated whole blood was the source of the extracted total RNA. The germline V gene encodes CDR1 SGHNT and CDR2 YYREEE (reference sequence). Trimming removed 3 bases at V and 1 base at J, with 12 bases between. The CDR3 has 15 amino acids. TCRdb re-called the RACE reads with MiXCR, one entry per CDR3 protein. The data show some 31,000 distinct CDR3 sequences, 4.5% to 5.5% seen once. This TCR derives from a human donor in good health. Some clones in this sample may be carry-over from other donors' samples. J is TRBJ2-3 and V is TRBV5-4; the D is unclear. Sequenced: whole blood. The CDR3 region is CASSSKTGGTDTQYF. The CDR3 DNA reads as TGTGCCAGCAGCTCTAAGACGGGCGGCACAGATACGCAGTATTTT.